Below, 23 T cell receptor beta chains from the same sample are listed, as sequenced in a study of T-cell memory formation after mild COVID-19. MiXCR was run by TCRdb on the 5' RACE reads, yielding one entry per CDR3 protein. The table records hundreds of thousands of distinct CDR3 sequences, 15% to 20% of them present only once. Source material: PBMCs or a T cell subset sorted from them (not recorded which). These receptors were collected from a man aged 18-30 years who had mild COVID-19 (a few samples of this study predate the infection). Cell type and time point are not known.

This clonotype has a single count. The chain uses TRBV6-5 and TRBJ1-2; 10 bases line up with TRBD1. Trimming took 6 bases from V and 2 from J; bases not matched to a gene: 3. The CDR3 has 14 residues. Germline V gene data show CDR1 as MNHEY and CDR2 as SVGAGI. This CDR3 is CASSWTGGNYGYTF. The CDR3, as DNA: TGTGCCAGCAGCTGGACAGGGGGGAACTATGGCTACACCTTC.

V and J are TRBV29-1 and TRBJ1-1, with 7 bases identical to TRBD1. The CDR3 is made up of 17 amino acids. Germline-derived CDR1 and CDR2 are SQVTM and ANQGSEA. V was pared by 7 bases and J by 2 bases, with 19 bases of the junction left unmatched. CDR3 sequence reads: CSAGTLGKQGINTEAFF. The CDR3 DNA is TGCAGCGCTGGGACTTTGGGTAAACAGGGGATCAACACTGAAGCTTTCTTT.

There are a few counts of this clonotype. This chain uses TRBV27 with TRBJ2-1, with D possibly matching TRBD2 (5 bases). The germline V gene has CDR1 MNHEY and CDR2 SMNVEV (reference sequence). V lost 2 bases and J lost 1, with 9 bases in between. The CDR3 loop spans 15 amino acids. The CDR3 DNA is TGTGCCAGCAGTTTAGGAGGAGAGTCCTACAATGAGCAGTTCTTC. It yields the protein CASSLGGESYNEQFF.

This clonotype has more than one count but fewer than ten. The rearrangement links TRBV3-1 to TRBJ1-1, with D perhaps matching TRBD1 (5 bases). The germline gives CDR1 LGHDT, CDR2 YNNKEL (reference sequence). The germline V and J ends were trimmed by 5 bases and 1 base, with 20 bases remaining between them. The CDR3 extends over 17 amino acids. CDR3 sequence (DNA): TGTGCCAGCAGCTCAACTTCCAGGGTATCGAGGAACACTGAAGCTTTCTTT. It yields the protein CASSSTSRVSRNTEAFF.

This sequence joins TRBV29-1 and TRBJ2-3; 7 bases line up with TRBD1. Germline V lookup: CDR1 SQVTM, CDR2 ANQGSEA. Trimming at V came to 8 bases and at J to 4 bases, leaving 6 bases not matched to a gene. This CDR3 is built from 12 residues. The CDR3 spells CSLRQGADTQYF. The CDR3 nucleotides read TGCAGCCTGCGTCAGGGGGCAGATACGCAGTATTTT.

The chain carries TRBV27 and TRBJ2-1; 7 nucleotides line up with TRBD1. There are 17 residues in the CDR3. Trimming at V came to 5 bases and at J to 6 bases, leaving 16 bases not matched to a gene. Per germline, CDR1 MNHEY and CDR2 SMNVEV (reference sequence). This chain's CDR3 is CASSENPGQWAVNEQFF. DNA for the CDR3: TGTGCCAGCAGTGAAAATCCGGGACAGTGGGCTGTCAATGAGCAGTTCTTC.

This clonotype was seen a few times. The CDR3 DNA follows: TGTGCCAGCAGCGTAGGAGGTTCGGATCGCGAGCAGTTCTTC. It encodes CASSVGGSDREQFF. The rearrangement joins TRBV9 to TRBJ2-1; D not certain. Germline-derived CDR1 and CDR2 are SGDLS and YYNGEE. This CDR3 contains 14 residues. V was clipped by 0 bases and J by 10 bases, with 14 bases between them.

This clonotype was counted many times. The chain joins TRBV7-8 to TRBJ1-2; no definite D call. There are 14 residues in the CDR3. Germline V lookup: CDR1 SGHVS, CDR2 FQNEAQ. V was cut by 5 bases and J by 5 bases, with 15 bases left in between. The CDR3 bases are TGTGCCAGCAGCATAGGGTCGGCAGCGTATGGCTACACCTTC. Translated: CASSIGSAAYGYTF.

The chain employs TRBV2 and TRBJ2-3, with TRBD2 matching over 11 bases. The V gene's germline CDR1 is SNHLY and CDR2 FYNNEI. Unmatched junction bases numbered 10, after V lost 5 bases and J lost 0 bases. The CDR3 has 18 residues. CDR3 nucleotide sequence: TGTGCCAGCAGTATGAGTCTAGCGGGGGGTCAAAGCACAGATACGCAGTATTTT. Its protein is CASSMSLAGGQSTDTQYF.

DNA for the CDR3: TGCGCCAGCAGCCCCGACAGGGCTTTTAATGGCTACACCTTC. The encoded protein is CASSPDRAFNGYTF. This sequence joins TRBV4-3 and TRBJ1-2; 7 nucleotides match TRBD1. V trimming: 4 bases; J trimming: 6 bases; junction bases outside the gene matches: 8. This CDR3 is built from 14 residues. Per the germline V gene, CDR1 is LGHNA and CDR2 is YSLEER.

The chain links TRBV7-9 to TRBJ2-3; D is ambiguous. CDR3 length: 15 residues. The germline V gene has CDR1 SEHNR and CDR2 FQNEAQ (reference sequence). V was shortened by 5 bases and J by 2 bases, with 14 bases between the two germline ends. CDR3 loop: CASSTWGFNTDTQYF. DNA for the CDR3: TGTGCCAGCAGCACTTGGGGTTTTAACACAGATACGCAGTATTTT. The whole variable domain, remainder taken from reference TRBV7-9 and TRBJ2-3, is DTGVSQNPRHKITKRGQNVTFRCDPISEHNRLYWYRQTLGQGPEFLTYFQNEAQLEKSRLLSDRFSAERPKGSFSTLEIQRTEQGDSAMYLCASSTWGFNTDTQYFGPGTRLTVL.

The chain links TRBV5-1 to TRBJ2-3; 8 bases line up with TRBD2. CDR1 and CDR2 from the germline V gene are SGHRS and YFSETQ. Germline trimming cut 4 bases from V and 1 base from J; bases unmatched to any gene: 8. The CDR3 is 16 amino acids. The CDR3 DNA follows: TGCGCCAGCAGCCGGGAGGGGTTATCTGGCACAGATACGCAGTATTTT. It is translated as CASSREGLSGTDTQYF.

This clonotype is a singleton in its sample. DNA of the CDR3: TGTGCCAGCAGCTTATGGGGGGGCTCCTCCTATGGCTACACCTTC. Its translation: CASSLWGGSSYGYTF. V usage is TRBV11-2 and J usage is TRBJ1-2; maybe TRBD1 (6 bases). V gave up 2 bases and J gave up 4 bases, with 14 bases separating them. CDR3 length: 15 amino acids. Germline V gene sequence: CDR1 SGHAT, CDR2 FQNNGV.

The chain is built from TRBV4-2 and TRBJ2-3, with a weak D call TRBD2 (6 bases). The CDR3 length is 15 residues. Trimming took 4 bases from V and 4 from J, leaving 15 bases between them. The germline gives CDR1 LGHNA, CDR2 YNFKEQ. DNA of the CDR3: TGTGCCAGCAGCCGGGCGCGGGGCTTCCCAGATACGCAGTATTTT. Residues: CASSRARGFPDTQYF.

The V call is TRBV28, the J call TRBJ1-3; 8 bases fit TRBD1. There are 16 residues in the CDR3. V was clipped by 7 bases and J by 2 bases; unmatched bases: 10. Germline CDR1 reads MDHEN; CDR2 reads SYDVKM. For the CDR3, the DNA is TGTGCCAGCACCCCCGCAGGGGGCATAACTGGAAACACCATATATTTT. Its protein is CASTPAGGITGNTIYF.

The V and J genes are TRBV5-1 and TRBJ1-1, with D possibly TRBD1 on 5 matching bases. The V end was cut by 4 bases, the J end by 4 bases, with 17 bases between. This CDR3 spans 15 amino acids. Germline V lookup: CDR1 SGHRS, CDR2 YFSETQ. CDR3 sequence: CASSTLDSRGTEAFF. The DNA of the CDR3 is TGCGCCAGCAGCACGCTGGACTCGAGGGGCACTGAAGCTTTCTTT.

The V and J genes are TRBV20-1 and TRBJ1-4; D unresolved. Germline V gene data show CDR1 as DFQATT and CDR2 as SNEGSKA (reference sequence). CDR3 length equals 13 residues. Deletions cut 6 bases from V and 7 bases from J, with 15 bases between. The chain's CDR3 is CSARTADSEKLFF. CDR3 DNA: TGCAGTGCAAGAACCGCGGATTCTGAAAAACTGTTTTTT.

This clonotype was observed many times. The chain is built from TRBV27 and TRBJ2-3; no firm D call. CDR3 length: 14 amino acids. The germline CDR1 and CDR2 sequences are MNHEY and SMNVEV (reference sequence). V lost 4 bases and J lost 4, with 12 bases in between. The CDR3 loop reads CASSSNASPDTQYF. Here the CDR3 DNA reads TGTGCCAGCAGTTCCAACGCGTCACCAGATACGCAGTATTTT.

The V and J genes are TRBV7-2 and TRBJ1-6, with no clear D. The CDR3 has 16 residues. Between the trimmed V and J ends, which lost 5 bases and 7 bases, there was a span of 18 bases. Germline V lookup: CDR1 SGHTA, CDR2 FQGNSA. This chain's CDR3 is CASSKPPSVPNSPLHF. Written as DNA, the CDR3 is TGTGCCAGCAGCAAACCTCCCTCCGTCCCAAATTCACCCCTCCACTTT.

This clonotype appeared a few times. The V call is TRBV5-1, the J call TRBJ2-2; D call uncertain. The CDR3 runs 18 residues. Germline loops: CDR1 SGHRS, CDR2 YFSETQ. V was shortened by 4 bases and J by 0 bases, with 19 bases between the two germline ends. For the CDR3, the DNA is TGCGCCAGCAGCATCCCCTCAGCATTACGGGCGAACACCGGGGAGCTGTTTTTT. This sequence encodes CASSIPSALRANTGELFF.

The chain couples TRBV7-2 to TRBJ2-7, with a tentative D call TRBD1 (6 bases). This CDR3 comprises 14 residues. The germline gives CDR1 SGHTA, CDR2 FQGNSA. V lost 3 bases and J 3 bases, leaving 12 bases between the germline ends. In nucleotides, the CDR3 is TGTGCCAGCAGCTTGTCAGGGGAAGTCTACGAGCAGTACTTC. Encoded protein: CASSLSGEVYEQYF.

This rearrangement joins TRBV7-2 to TRBJ2-5; TRBD2 is a possible D gene (6 bases). This CDR3 is 15 amino acids long. Trimming pared 7 bases from V and 5 bases from J, leaving 20 bases between. Germline-derived CDR1 and CDR2 are SGHTA and FQGNSA. Here the CDR3 DNA reads TGTGCCAGCACCCAGGCGGGGATTGTCAGCGAGACCCAGTACTTC. Protein product: CASTQAGIVSETQYF. The full variable domain, with the rest looked up from reference TRBV7-2 and TRBJ2-5, is GAGVSQSPSNKVTEKGKDVELRCDPISGHTALYWYRQSLGQGLEFLIYFQGNSAPDKSGLPSDRFSAERTGGSVSTLTIQRTQQEDSAVYLCASTQAGIVSETQYFGPGTRLLVL.

This chain links TRBV4-3 with TRBJ1-5, with D hard to call. The ends were cut back, 4 bases at V and 0 bases at J, with 10 bases in the middle. CDR3 size: 15 residues. From germline, CDR1 is LGHNA and CDR2 YSLEER. CDR3 bases: TGCGCCAGCAGCCCGGGCGGCTATAGCAATCAGCCCCAGCATTTT. Amino acids: CASSPGGYSNQPQHF.